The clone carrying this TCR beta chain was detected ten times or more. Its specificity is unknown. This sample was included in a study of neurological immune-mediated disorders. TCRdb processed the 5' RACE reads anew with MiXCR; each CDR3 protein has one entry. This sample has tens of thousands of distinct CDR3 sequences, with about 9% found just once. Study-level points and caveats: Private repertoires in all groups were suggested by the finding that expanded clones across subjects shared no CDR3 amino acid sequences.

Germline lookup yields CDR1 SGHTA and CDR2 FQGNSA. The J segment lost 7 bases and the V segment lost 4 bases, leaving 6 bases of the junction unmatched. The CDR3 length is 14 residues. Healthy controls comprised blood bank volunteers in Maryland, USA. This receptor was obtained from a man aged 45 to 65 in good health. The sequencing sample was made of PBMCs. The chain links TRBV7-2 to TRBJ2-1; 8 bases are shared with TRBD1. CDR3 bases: TGTGCCAGCAGCTCCCGACAGGGGATAAATGAGCAGTTCTTC. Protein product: CASSSRQGINEQFF. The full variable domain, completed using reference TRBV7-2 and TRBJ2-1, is GAGVSQSPSNKVTEKGKDVELRCDPISGHTALYWYRQSLGQGLEFLIYFQGNSAPDKSGLPSDRFSAERTGGSVSTLTIQRTQQEDSAVYLCASSSRQGINEQFFGPGTRLTVL.